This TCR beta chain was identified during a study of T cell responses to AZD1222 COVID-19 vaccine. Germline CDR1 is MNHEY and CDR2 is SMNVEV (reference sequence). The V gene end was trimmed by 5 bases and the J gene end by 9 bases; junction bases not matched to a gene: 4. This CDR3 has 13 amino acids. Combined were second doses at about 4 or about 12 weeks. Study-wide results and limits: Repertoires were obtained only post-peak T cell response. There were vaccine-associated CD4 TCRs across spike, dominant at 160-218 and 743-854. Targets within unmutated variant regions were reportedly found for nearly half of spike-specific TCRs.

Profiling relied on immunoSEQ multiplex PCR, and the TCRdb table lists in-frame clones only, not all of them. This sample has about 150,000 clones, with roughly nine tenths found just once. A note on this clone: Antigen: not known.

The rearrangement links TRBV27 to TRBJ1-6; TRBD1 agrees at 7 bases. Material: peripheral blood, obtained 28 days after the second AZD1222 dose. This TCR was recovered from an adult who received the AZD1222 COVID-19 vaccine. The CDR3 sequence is CASSAGGSSPLHF. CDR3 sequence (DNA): TGTGCCAGCAGTGCAGGGGGAAGTTCACCCCTCCACTTT.